What follows are 9 T cell receptor beta chains derived from one specimen sequenced in a study of blood T cells in healthy people across ages. A second roughly 6 to 12 cycle PCR used barcoded and J-beta primers. TCRdb independently ran MiXCR on the 5' RACE reads; one entry per CDR3 protein. The data show about 1,500,000 distinct CDR3 sequences, about 40% seen once. The sample was blood. These receptors were taken from a woman under 30 in good health.

A few counts support this clonotype. J is TRBJ1-2 and V is TRBV12-3 or TRBV12-4, with no clear D. The CDR3 loop spans 12 amino acids. Trimming shortened V by 8 bases and J by 2 bases, and 9 bases separated the two germline ends. The CDR3, as DNA: TGTGCCAGCGAGGGAGACAACTATGGCTACACCTTC. It specifies CASEGDNYGYTF.

The chain recombines TRBV12-3 or TRBV12-4 with TRBJ2-4; D uncertain. V was shortened by 3 bases and J by 1 base, with 10 bases between the two germline ends. The CDR3 covers 15 residues. The DNA of the CDR3 is TGTGCCAGCAGTTTTGAGAGGTTCGCCAAAAACATTCAGTACTTC. Amino acids: CASSFERFAKNIQYF.

The chain joins TRBV6-1 to TRBJ1-5; D gene ambiguous. Germline V lookup: CDR1 MNHNS, CDR2 SASEGT. The CDR3 runs 14 residues. Trimming removed 7 bases from V and 0 bases from J, with 10 bases in between. The CDR3 spells CASKPKGSNQPQHF. The CDR3 coding sequence is TGTGCCAGCAAACCCAAGGGTAGCAATCAGCCCCAGCATTTT.

The chain joins TRBV20-1 to TRBJ2-7; the D is unclear. There are 13 residues in the CDR3. CDR1 is DFQATT and CDR2 is SNEGSKA in the germline V gene (reference sequence). Trimming took 1 base from V and 2 from J, leaving 9 bases between them. This CDR3 is CSARATQTYEQYF. The CDR3 bases are TGCAGTGCTAGAGCTACCCAAACCTACGAGCAGTACTTC.

V gene TRBV18 combines with J gene TRBJ1-1; D not certain. The CDR3 has 13 amino acids. V dropped 1 base and J dropped 6 bases, with 9 bases sitting between them. Germline CDR1 and CDR2: KGHSH and LQKENI. The CDR3, as DNA: TGTGCCAGCTCACCACGGGAAGGGCCTGAAGCTTTCTTT. Amino acid sequence: CASSPREGPEAFF.

The chain has TRBV5-1 and TRBJ2-5; TRBD2 agrees at 9 bases. This CDR3 comprises 14 residues. Germline V gene sequence: CDR1 SGHRS, CDR2 YFSETQ. The ends lost 0 bases at V and 11 bases at J; junction bases unmatched: 8. In nucleotides, the CDR3 is TGCGCCAGCAGCTTGGATAGCCTAGCGGGGCGGCAGTACTTC. Protein: CASSLDSLAGRQYF.

This chain uses TRBV5-1 with TRBJ2-3; 11 bases map to TRBD2. Per germline, CDR1 SGHRS and CDR2 YFSETQ. CDR3 length: 18 amino acids. Trimming cost V 4 bases and J 2 bases; bases outside gene matches: 12. CDR3 sequence: CASSTGTSGSGNTDTQYF. In nucleotides, the CDR3 is TGCGCCAGCAGCACCGGGACTAGCGGAAGCGGAAACACAGATACGCAGTATTTT.

The chain couples TRBV4-1 to TRBJ1-5, with D tentatively TRBD1 (5 bases). This CDR3 has 16 amino acids. Trimming pared 4 bases from V and 0 bases from J, leaving 13 bases between. CDR1 MGHRA and CDR2 YSYEKL come from the germline V gene. DNA of the CDR3: TGCGCCAGCAGCCCCGAGACAGAAAATAGCAATCAGCCCCAGCATTTT. This sequence encodes CASSPETENSNQPQHF.

This clonotype appeared a few times. V and J are TRBV10-1 and TRBJ2-1; 13 bases are a match to TRBD2. This CDR3 region has 16 residues. Germline trimming cut 0 bases from V and 8 bases from J; bases unmatched to any gene: 4. Germline values: CDR1 WNHNN, CDR2 SYGVQD (reference sequence). The CDR3 sequence is CASSESTSGRLYEQFF. The CDR3 bases are TGCGCCAGCAGTGAGTCGACTAGCGGGAGGCTGTATGAGCAGTTCTTC.